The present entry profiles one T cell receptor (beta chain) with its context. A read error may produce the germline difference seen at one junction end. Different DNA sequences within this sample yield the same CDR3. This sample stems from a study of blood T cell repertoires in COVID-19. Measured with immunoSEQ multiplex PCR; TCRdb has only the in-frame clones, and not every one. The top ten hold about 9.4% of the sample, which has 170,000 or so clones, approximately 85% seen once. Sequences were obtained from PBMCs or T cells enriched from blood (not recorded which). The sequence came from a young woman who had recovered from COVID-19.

DNA of the CDR3: TGCGCCAGTAGCCAAGTCTTCCCTGGAAACACCATATATTTT. Translating gives CASSQVFPGNTIYF. The rearrangement joins TRBV4-3 to TRBJ1-3; the D is unclear. The CDR3 totals 14 residues. Per the germline V gene, CDR1 is LGHNA and CDR2 is YSLEER.